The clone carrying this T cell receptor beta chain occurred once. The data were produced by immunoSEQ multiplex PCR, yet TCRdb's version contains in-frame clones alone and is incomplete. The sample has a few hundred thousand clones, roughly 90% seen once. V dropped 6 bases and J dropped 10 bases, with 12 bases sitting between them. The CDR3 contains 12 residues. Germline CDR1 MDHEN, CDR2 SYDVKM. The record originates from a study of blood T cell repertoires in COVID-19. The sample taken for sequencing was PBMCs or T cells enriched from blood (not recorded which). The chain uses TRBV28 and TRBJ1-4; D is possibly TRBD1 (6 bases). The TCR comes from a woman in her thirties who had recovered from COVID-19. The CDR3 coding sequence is TGTGCCAGCAGCACAACAGGGCTAAAACTGTTTTTT. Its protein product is CASSTTGLKLFF.